The T cell receptor (beta chain) described here comes from a study of neurological immune-mediated disorders. Study at large: Secondary progressive cases numbered 3 among the approximately 34 multiple sclerosis patients, while the other 31 were relapsing-remitting.

The cDNA was generated by 5'RACE with 10-nucleotide random UMIs. MiXCR, applied by TCRdb to the 5' RACE reads, yields one record per CDR3 protein. The table shows tens of thousands of distinct CDR3 sequences, with around 3.1% occurring only once. The unsorted libraries originated from 2 million PBMCs kept at -80 C. The CDR3 has 16 residues. Trimming took 4 bases from V and 0 from J, leaving 14 bases between them. CDR1 SGHRS and CDR2 YFSETQ come from the germline V gene. This clonotype was seen ten or more times. The rearrangement links TRBV5-1 to TRBJ1-5, with D possibly TRBD1 on 5 matching bases. Sequenced input: PBMCs. The TCR originated in a man aged 40-50 years with multiple sclerosis. CDR3: CASSAGTGGSNQPQHF. The CDR3, as DNA: TGCGCCAGCAGCGCCGGGACGGGTGGTAGCAATCAGCCCCAGCATTTT.